This TCR beta chain was captured in a study of blood T cell repertoires in COVID-19. In the original processing: Scientists estimated how many nucleated cells there were by amplifying reference gene primers. Sequencing was performed with immunoSEQ multiplex PCR; in TCRdb, only in-frame clones are kept and a portion is missing. That table is the source of V, J and clone size, and D and trimming were worked out from the DNA. The table shows around 140,000 clones, with about nine tenths occurring only once. The CDR3 has 13 amino acids. V lost 6 bases and J 2 bases, leaving 9 bases between the germline ends.

The chain links TRBV12-3 or TRBV12-4 to TRBJ2-3; weak D call: TRBD1 (5 bases). The sequenced material came from peripheral blood. The TCR was taken from a man older than 75 with acute or convalescent COVID-19. The CDR3, as DNA: TGTGCCAGCAGGGACACCTACACAGATACGCAGTATTTT. Its translation is CASRDTYTDTQYF.